Listed below are T cell receptor beta chains from one sample, sequenced in a study of blood T cell repertoires in COVID-19. Using immunoSEQ multiplex PCR, the repertoire was profiled, and TCRdb retains in-frame clones only, with some absent. The sample carries fewer than 50,000 clones, roughly 73% recorded once. Sample: peripheral blood. The receptors stem from a man of 80 years or more with acute or convalescent COVID-19. CDR3s include the opening cysteine and the closing phenylalanine or tryptophan. D genes are given only for firm matches. Not every row has a clone size; where given, it reads once, few, many or a size class.

d_gene | j_gene | abundance | v_gene | CDR3aa | CDR3nt
TRBD2 | TRBJ2-3 | once | TRBV19 | CASSATSGGGTDTQYF | TGTGCCAGTAGTGCCACTAGCGGAGGGGGAACAGATACGCAGTATTTT
TRBD2 | TRBJ2-1 | . | TRBV19 | CASSFSPGTSGVLAYNEQFF | TGTGCCAGTAGTTTTAGCCCCGGGACTAGCGGGGTTTTAGCCTACAATGAGCAGTTCTTC
TRBD1 | TRBJ2-1 | . | TRBV5-1 | CASSDEGQGAGEQFF | TGCGCCAGCTCCGATGAGGGACAGGGGGCAGGTGAGCAGTTCTTC
. | TRBJ1-2 | . | TRBV4-3 | CASSQPKALGTTVTF | TGCGCCAGCAGCCAGCCCAAAGCCCTCGGGACAACAGTCACCTTC
. | TRBJ2-5 | many | TRBV11-3 | CASSRQEGETQYF | TGTGCCAGCAGCCGACAGGAAGGAGAGACCCAGTACTTC
. | TRBJ1-3 | . | TRBV4-3 | CASSQDATGGYSGNTIYF | TGCGCCAGCAGCCAAGATGCGACAGGCGGCTACTCTGGAAACACCATATATTTT
. | TRBJ2-7 | . | TRBV7-2 | CASSLSSVAPLEQYF | TGTGCCAGCAGCTTGTCGAGTGTAGCCCCTCTCGAGCAGTACTTC
. | TRBJ1-4 | once | TRBV19 | CASSIYQGEKLFF | TGTGCCAGTAGTATCTACCAGGGCGAAAAACTGTTTTTT
TRBD2 | TRBJ2-1 | . | TRBV4-3 | CASSLGLAVSYNEQFF | TGCGCCAGCAGTCTTGGACTAGCGGTTTCTTACAATGAGCAGTTCTTC
. | TRBJ2-1 | . | TRBV5-5 | CASTILSSYNEQFF | TGTGCCAGCACCATACTTAGCTCCTACAATGAGCAGTTCTTC
. | TRBJ2-1 | . | TRBV7-9 | CASSPPRVVANLNEQFF | TGTGCCAGCAGCCCTCCCCGGGTGGTAGCGAATCTCAATGAGCAGTTCTTC
. | TRBJ1-3 | few | TRBV6-5 | CASSYSRSGNTIYF | TGTGCCAGCAGTTACTCTCGCTCTGGAAACACCATATATTTT
TRBD1 | TRBJ1-6 | . | TRBV7-8 | CASSLGRTGAAPLHF | TGTGCCAGCAGCTTAGGGAGGACAGGGGCGGCACCCCTCCACTTT
. | TRBJ2-7 | once | TRBV5-1 | CASSLVSSSSYEQYF | TGCGCCAGCAGCTTGGTTTCGTCTTCTTCCTACGAGCAGTACTTC
. | TRBJ2-2 | . | TRBV5-6 | CASSFGGGNTGELFF | TGTGCCAGCAGCTTTGGCGGAGGGAACACCGGGGAGCTGTTTTTT
TRBD2 | TRBJ2-1 | few | TRBV2 | CASIGTSLSGEQFF | TGTGCCAGCATCGGGACTAGCCTCAGCGGTGAGCAGTTCTTC
. | TRBJ2-7 | . | TRBV4-1 | CASSQGVARRGYEQYF | TGCGCCAGCAGCCAAGGGGTCGCACGCAGGGGCTACGAGCAGTACTTC
TRBD2 | TRBJ2-1 | . | TRBV9 | CASSVDGTSGRDEQFF | TGTGCCAGCAGCGTAGATGGGACTAGCGGGAGAGATGAGCAGTTCTTC
. | TRBJ2-5 | . | TRBV7-9 | CASSLALGGGPQETQYF | TGTGCCAGCAGCTTAGCCCTCGGTGGCGGCCCCCAAGAGACCCAGTACTTC
TRBD2 | TRBJ2-5 | . | TRBV7-9 | CASSYSGMDIETQYF | TGTGCCAGCAGCTATAGCGGGATGGACATAGAGACCCAGTACTTC
. | TRBJ2-7 | . | TRBV7-9 | CASSLGVSLDEQYF | TGTGCCAGCAGCTTAGGTGTTAGCCTCGACGAGCAGTACTTC
TRBD2 | TRBJ2-5 | . | TRBV4-1 | CASSQLTGTSRETQYF | TGCGCCAGCAGCCAACTTACCGGGACTAGCAGGGAGACCCAGTACTTC
. | TRBJ1-5 | . | TRBV7-2 | CASSADSVGQPQHF | TGTGCCAGCAGCGCGGACAGTGTGGGACAGCCCCAGCATTTT
TRBD1 | TRBJ2-3 | . | TRBV5-1 | CASSPDRGFTDTQYF | TGCGCCAGCAGCCCGGACAGGGGTTTCACAGATACGCAGTATTTT
. | TRBJ2-3 | . | TRBV5-1 | CASSLMVAITSTDTQYF | TGCGCCAGCAGCTTAATGGTAGCCATCACTAGCACAGATACGCAGTATTTT
TRBD1 | TRBJ1-2 | many | TRBV29-1 | CKAGTGNGYTF | TGCAAGGCCGGGACAGGGAATGGCTACACCTTC
TRBD2 | TRBJ2-3 | hyperexpanded | TRBV4-3 | CASSHTSGSAGDTQYF | TGCGCCAGCAGCCACACTAGCGGGAGTGCGGGGGATACGCAGTATTTT
TRBD1 | TRBJ1-5 | many | TRBV19 | CASSPMDRGNNQPQHF | TGTGCCAGTAGTCCTATGGACAGGGGGAACAATCAGCCCCAGCATTTT
TRBD2 | TRBJ2-5 | . | TRBV6-6 | CASSSWTSGREETQYF | TGTGCCAGCAGTTCCTGGACTAGCGGGAGGGAAGAGACCCAGTACTTC
. | TRBJ2-1 | . | TRBV30 | CAWSRGSSYNEQFF | TGTGCCTGGAGTCGCGGCAGCTCCTACAATGAGCAGTTCTTC
TRBD1 | TRBJ1-2 | . | TRBV7-2 | CASSFMYSTGAGGYTF | TGTGCCAGCAGCTTCATGTATTCCACAGGGGCTGGTGGCTACACCTTC
TRBD2 | TRBJ2-1 | . | TRBV11-3 | CASSSGGAGVNEQFF | TGTGCCAGCAGCTCCGGAGGGGCGGGAGTAAATGAGCAGTTCTTC
. | TRBJ2-5 | . | TRBV3-1/TRBV3-2 | CASSRGGAGSQTQYF | TGTGCCAGCAGCCGGGGGGGGGCAGGATCTCAGACCCAGTACTTC
. | TRBJ2-3 | . | TRBV5-5 | CASSLFGAISTDTQYF | TGTGCCAGCAGCCTCTTTGGGGCAATTAGCACAGATACGCAGTATTTT
TRBD1 | TRBJ1-2 | once | TRBV7-2 | CASSLTRDRAYGYTF | TGTGCCAGCAGCTTAACCCGGGACAGGGCGTACGGCTACACCTTC
. | TRBJ2-1 | once | TRBV5-4 | CASSFFRGYYNEQFF | TGTGCCAGCAGCTTCTTTAGAGGATACTACAATGAGCAGTTCTTC
TRBD1 | TRBJ2-7 | . | TRBV2 | CASSQQGREQYF | TGTGCCAGCAGCCAACAGGGGCGGGAGCAGTACTTC
TRBD1 | TRBJ1-5 | . | TRBV28 | CASTVQGTWEPQHF | TGTGCCAGCACTGTACAGGGGACGTGGGAGCCCCAGCATTTT
. | TRBJ1-5 | . | TRBV7-9 | CASSSQGGNQPQHF | TGTGCCAGCAGCTCACAGGGCGGGAATCAGCCCCAGCATTTT
TRBD2 | TRBJ2-5 | . | TRBV7-9 | CASSWTSVETQYF | TGTGCCAGCAGCTGGACTAGTGTGGAGACCCAGTACTTC
. | TRBJ1-1 | . | TRBV10-2 | CASSESSSKTEAFF | TGCGCCAGCAGTGAGTCCAGTTCGAAGACTGAAGCTTTCTTT